Listed below are T cell receptor beta chains from one sample, sequenced in a study of blood T cell repertoires in COVID-19. Using immunoSEQ multiplex PCR, the repertoire was profiled, and TCRdb retains in-frame clones only, with some absent. The data contain a few hundred thousand clones, around nine tenths of them singletons. What was sequenced was PBMCs or T cells enriched from blood (not recorded which). Every receptor here comes from a woman in her 40s who had been exposed to COVID-19. Each CDR3 is given with its conserved first and last residue. A D gene is named only where the DNA matches it firmly. The size field is filled for only some rows; it gives once, few, many or a size class.

TRBJ2-3 . TRBV20-1 . TGCAGTGCTAGTCCGGGACACGGCTTTCGGCGAACCACAGATACGCAGTATTTT CSASPGHGFRRTTDTQYF
TRBJ2-1 . TRBV30 TRBD1 TGTGCCTGGAGATACAGGGGGCTTTCCTACAATGAGCAGTTCTTC CAWRYRGLSYNEQFF
TRBJ2-5 . TRBV5-1 TRBD1 TGTGCCAGCAGCCAGGGGACAGGGGAGACCCAGTACTTC CASSQGTGETQYF
TRBJ2-5 . TRBV30 TRBD2 TGTGCCTGGAGTGTACCGGCTAGCGGGGGTGGAGAGACCCAGTACTTC CAWSVPASGGGETQYF
TRBJ2-2 few TRBV27 . TGTGCCAGCAGTCTTGACAGAAGTTTAACCGGGGAGCTGTTTTTT CASSLDRSLTGELFF
TRBJ1-1 . TRBV7-2 . TGTGCCAGCACCCCAGGTGGGGTTGGAGGCACTGAAGCTTTCTTT CASTPGGVGGTEAFF
TRBJ1-4 . TRBV29-1 . TGCAGCGTTGCGATTTTGAGGGCAACTAATGAAAAACTGTTTTTT CSVAILRATNEKLFF
TRBJ1-2 . TRBV7-9 . TGTGCCAGCAGCCCCGTGGCAGTAGGCTACACCTTC CASSPVAVGYTF
TRBJ1-1 . TRBV10-1 . TGCGCCCGCCGGGGGGTCACTGAAGCTTTCTTT CARRGVTEAFF
TRBJ1-2 . TRBV13 . TGTGCCAGCAGCTTAGGCCGGGGAGGGAGCTATGGCTACACCTTC CASSLGRGGSYGYTF
TRBJ1-1 . TRBV28 TRBD1 TGTGCCAGCAGTTCCACAGGGGTGACTGAAGCTTTCTTT CASSSTGVTEAFF
TRBJ2-5 . TRBV12-5 TRBD1 TGTGCTAGTGGTTTGGTACAGGGGGCAAGCCAAGAGACCCAGTACTTC CASGLVQGASQETQYF
TRBJ2-1 once TRBV7-8 TRBD2 TGTGCCAGCAGCCCCTTCAGGGTTGGAAGCGGGGGGCAGGTTATCTACAATGAGCAGTTCTTC CASSPFRVGSGGQVIYNEQFF
TRBJ1-2 once TRBV5-1 TRBD1 TGTGCCAGCAGCTGGGCCCTCACAGGGGATGGCTACACCTTC CASSWALTGDGYTF
TRBJ2-5 . TRBV4-2 TRBD2 TGTGCCAGCAGCCCTCGGGGACTAGCGGGAGTCAGTCCCCAAGAGACCCAGTACTTC CASSPRGLAGVSPQETQYF
TRBJ2-1 once TRBV9 . TGTGCCAGCAGTAAGGGGGGACAGTCCTACAATGAGCAGTTCTTC CASSKGGQSYNEQFF
TRBJ2-5 . TRBV7-8 . TGTGCCAGCAGCCAGCAGTGGGGGGACCTTAGAGGGACCCAGTACTTC CASSQQWGDLRGTQYF
TRBJ2-3 . TRBV24-1 . TGTGCCACCAGTGATTTTCAGGGGTCAGATACGCAGTATTTT CATSDFQGSDTQYF
TRBJ1-6 . TRBV28 TRBD1 TGTGCCAGCAGCCCAGCGGACAGGTCCAATTCACCCCTCCACTTT CASSPADRSNSPLHF
TRBJ2-2 . TRBV5-1 TRBD2 TGCGCCAGCAGCCAATACCTAGCGGGGGACACCGGGGAGCTGTTTTTT CASSQYLAGDTGELFF
TRBJ1-6 . TRBV9 . TGTGCCAGCAGCGTAGATGGCAGGGCCAATCAACCCCTCCACTTT CASSVDGRANQPLHF
TRBJ2-3 . TRBV9 TRBD2 TGTGCCAGCAGCCCCTACAGCGGGGGGAGCACAGATACGCAGTATTTT CASSPYSGGSTDTQYF
TRBJ2-5 . TRBV3-1/TRBV3-2 . TGTGCCAGCAGCCGGCAACTAGTAGGGGGTTGGACCCAGTACTTC CASSRQLVGGWTQYF
TRBJ2-5 . TRBV29-1 TRBD1 TGCAGCGCCGGAGACAGGGCGGGGACCCAGTACTTC CSAGDRAGTQYF
TRBJ2-1 . TRBV12-3/TRBV12-4 TRBD1 TGTGCCAGCAAGGACAGGCTCGTGGAGCAGTTCTTC CASKDRLVEQFF
TRBJ2-1 . TRBV27 TRBD2 TGTGCCAGCAGTGGGGTCGAAGCGGGGTCATCCTACAATGAGCAGTTCTTC CASSGVEAGSSYNEQFF
TRBJ2-1 . TRBV5-1 TRBD1 TGCGCCAGCAGCTGGACAGGGGAAAGGGTCCGTGAGCAGTTCTTC CASSWTGERVREQFF
TRBJ1-3 . TRBV7-2 . TGTGCCAGCAGCCGTCGAGTTGACAGATCTGGAAACACCATATATTTT CASSRRVDRSGNTIYF
TRBJ1-6 . TRBV6-5 TRBD1 TGTGCCAGCAGCACAGGGGGCAATTCACCCCTCCACTTT CASSTGGNSPLHF
TRBJ1-3 . TRBV11-2 . TGTGCCAGCAGCTTGGGGAGCGGGGTCGTCCCTGGAAACACCATATATTTT CASSLGSGVVPGNTIYF
TRBJ2-1 . TRBV2 . TGTGCCAGCAGACCCCCGGGACTGAGCTCCTACAATGAGCAGTTCTTC CASRPPGLSSYNEQFF
TRBJ2-1 . TRBV24-1 TRBD2 TGTGCCACCAGTGCTGCGGGAGGGCCTGGTCCCTACAATGAGCAGTTCTTC CATSAAGGPGPYNEQFF
TRBJ2-2 . TRBV25-1 TRBD2 TGTGCCAGCAGAGAAGCGGGAGGAGGCACCGGGGAGCTGTTTTTT CASREAGGGTGELFF
TRBJ2-1 . TRBV5-4 TRBD2 TGTGCCAGCAGCTCGGCACTAGCGTACAATGAGCAGTTCTTC CASSSALAYNEQFF
TRBJ2-3 . TRBV7-8 . TGTGCCAGCATCCCGCCAGGGATGGGGAGCACAGATACGCAGTATTTT CASIPPGMGSTDTQYF
TRBJ2-2 . TRBV5-4 . TGTGCCAGCAGCTTGGGGTCAAGGGGGAACACCGGGGAGCTGTTTTTT CASSLGSRGNTGELFF
TRBJ1-2 . TRBV12-3/TRBV12-4 . TGTGCCAGCAGTTTGGTCGGGAAAACGGGCTACACCTTC CASSLVGKTGYTF
TRBJ2-7 . TRBV5-4 TRBD2 TGTGCCAGCAGCTTGGGTGGGGCGGGGGTCGTCGGCGAGCAGTACTTC CASSLGGAGVVGEQYF
TRBJ1-4 . TRBV28 . TGTGCCAGCAGTTTAGGCGGCGATTTTACGGTTTTT CASSLGGDFTVF
TRBJ1-2 . TRBV3-1/TRBV3-2 TRBD1 TGTGCCAGCAGCCCGTACCTTGGGACAGCCCAGAACACCTTC CASSPYLGTAQNTF
TRBJ1-1 . TRBV6-5 TRBD1 TGTGCCAGCAGCGGAGCAGGGGGGAACACTGAAGCTTTCTTT CASSGAGGNTEAFF
TRBJ1-1 . TRBV10-3 TRBD1 TGTGCCATCAGCGGTGACAGGGGGAACACTGAAGCTTTCTTT CAISGDRGNTEAFF
TRBJ1-2 . TRBV19 TRBD1 TGTGCCAGTAGTCCGCTCTGGACAGGGGTCTTCTATGACTATGGCTACACCTTC CASSPLWTGVFYDYGYTF
TRBJ1-6 . TRBV7-2 TRBD1 TGTGCCAGCAGCCTTAACAGGGGTAATTCACCCCTCCACTTT CASSLNRGNSPLHF
TRBJ2-2 . TRBV4-1 TRBD2 TGCGCCAGCAGCCAAGCACCGGCATATCTGGTTCTAGCGGGTCCCGGGGAGCTGTTTTTT CASSQAPAYLVLAGPGELFF
TRBJ2-4 once TRBV14 . TGTGCCAGCAGCCACACAGGGTTCGAGAAACCAGGCATTCAGTACTTC CASSHTGFEKPGIQYF
TRBJ2-1 . TRBV12-5 . TGTGCTAGTGGTTTGGGGTTATCCACCGGCAATGAGCAGTTCTTC CASGLGLSTGNEQFF
TRBJ2-2 . TRBV13 . TGTGCCAGCAGCCCCAGTTCCCGGGAACTGTTTTTT CASSPSSRELFF
TRBJ2-7 . TRBV19 TRBD1 TGTGCCAGCCGAAACGACAGGGAAGGAACCTACGAGCAGTACTTC CASRNDREGTYEQYF
TRBJ2-5 . TRBV5-1 TRBD2 TGCGCCAGCGAACTAGCGGGGGGCCAAGAGACCCAGTACTTC CASELAGGQETQYF
TRBJ2-3 . TRBV27 TRBD2 TGTGCCAGCAGTCCGCTAACCGGGACTAGTGCTTATTTT CASSPLTGTSAYF
TRBJ1-5 . TRBV11-2 . TGTGCCAGCAGCTTAGACTCAGATCAGCCCCAGCATTTT CASSLDSDQPQHF
TRBJ2-2 . TRBV7-6 . TGTGCCAGCACGGGTGCGACCGGGGAGCTGTTTTTT CASTGATGELFF
TRBJ2-1 . TRBV19 . TGTGCCAGTAGCCGAAATAGCGAATTCAATGAGCAGTTCTTC CASSRNSEFNEQFF